The rows below give T cell receptor beta chains drawn from one sample of a study of T-cell reconstitution after alpha-beta-depleted transplantation in children. TCRdb recomputed calls from the PCR reads with MiXCR, one row per CDR3 protein. The table records 350,000 to 450,000 distinct CDR3 sequences, about an eighth of them present only once. Here the sequenced sample was PBMCs, taken from the stem cell graft. The receptors derive from a human donor who donated a stem cell graft to a child with Fanconi anemia. Both conserved end residues are part of each CDR3. The D gene is left open where the match is weak. Some rows mark clone size as missing; the rest say once, few, many or name a class of expanded clone.

TRBV10-3	TRBJ2-1	13	TRBD1	many	TGTGCCATCAGTCCAGACAGGGGCAATGAGCAGTTCTTC	CAISPDRGNEQFF
TRBV5-1	TRBJ2-3	17	-	few	TGCGCCAGCAGCTTGGTCGGGCCAGGTCGGTTTGCAGATACGCAGTATTTT	CASSLVGPGRFADTQYF
TRBV12-3/TRBV12-4	TRBJ1-2	14	-	-	TGTGCCAGCAGCCTTAGCCAGGGAAAAGGCGGCTACACCTTC	CASSLSQGKGGYTF
TRBV29-1	TRBJ2-1	15	-	many	TGCAGCGTTTTGGAGGTCGCGGGGATCTACAATGAGCAGTTCTTC	CSVLEVAGIYNEQFF
TRBV18	TRBJ2-7	15	TRBD1	-	TGTGCCAGCTCACCGCCGGGACAGGGTACCTACGAGCAGTACTTC	CASSPPGQGTYEQYF
TRBV5-6	TRBJ1-2	16	-	many	TGTGCCAGCAGCTTGGAGTTCTCAGGGGATAGCTATGGCTACACCTTC	CASSLEFSGDSYGYTF
TRBV5-1	TRBJ1-4	13	TRBD1	many	TGCGCCAGCAAAACAGGGGCCGATGAAAAACTGTTTTTT	CASKTGADEKLFF
TRBV11-2	TRBJ2-7	15	TRBD1	-	TGTGCCAGCAGCTTAGGACAGGGGGTGTTCTACGAGCAGTACTTC	CASSLGQGVFYEQYF
TRBV28	TRBJ1-1	14	-	few	TGTGCCAGCAGTTCGGCCACCACTAACACTGAAGCTTTCTTT	CASSSATTNTEAFF
TRBV28	TRBJ2-1	13	-	many	TGTGCCAGCAGTTTAGAGGGTAACAATGAGCAGTTCTTC	CASSLEGNNEQFF
TRBV29-1	TRBJ2-5	11	TRBD2	many	TGCAGCGGGGGGGGAGCGGAGACCCAGTACTTC	CSGGGAETQYF
TRBV12-3/TRBV12-4	TRBJ2-5	14	-	-	TGTGCCAGCAGGGCAGGGACTGCTCAAGAGACCCAGTACTTC	CASRAGTAQETQYF
TRBV10-3	TRBJ2-5	15	TRBD1	many	TGTGCCATCAGTGAGGGGACAGGCGGTAAAGAGACCCAGTACTTC	CAISEGTGGKETQYF
TRBV11-2	TRBJ2-3	16	TRBD1	many	TGTGCCAGCAGCTCGAGACAGGGGGATGTCACAGATACGCAGTATTTT	CASSSRQGDVTDTQYF
TRBV12-3/TRBV12-4	TRBJ1-2	14	TRBD1	many	TGTGCCAGCAAACCCCCCGGGACAGGGTTAGGCTACACCTTC	CASKPPGTGLGYTF
TRBV3-1	TRBJ2-1	15	TRBD2	many	TGTGCCAGCAGCCAAGGGACTAGCGGAGACAATGAGCAGTTCTTC	CASSQGTSGDNEQFF
TRBV12-3/TRBV12-4	TRBJ2-3	14	-	few	TGTGCCAGCAGCCCAGGGGCTTTCACAGATACGCAGTATTTT	CASSPGAFTDTQYF
TRBV7-2	TRBJ1-1	14	TRBD1	many	TGTGCCAGCAGAGCGACAGGGACTTATAGTGAAGCTTTCTTT	CASRATGTYSEAFF
TRBV20-1	TRBJ2-3	14	-	-	TGCAGTGCTATACAAGGGGACGGCACAGATACGCAGTATTTT	CSAIQGDGTDTQYF
TRBV6-2/TRBV6-3	TRBJ2-2	14	-	many	TGTGCCAGCAGTTACCGGCAGGGTACCGGGGAGCTGTTTTTT	CASSYRQGTGELFF
TRBV3-1	TRBJ1-5	14	-	-	TGTGCCAGCAGTCAAGGGTCCAGCAATCAGCCCCAGCATTTT	CASSQGSSNQPQHF
TRBV3-1	TRBJ2-1	15	TRBD1	-	TGTGCCAGCAGCCTAGGACAGGGGGACCCCAATGAGCAGTTCTTC	CASSLGQGDPNEQFF
TRBV12-3/TRBV12-4	TRBJ2-1	13	TRBD2	-	TGTGCCAGCAGCCGCACTAGCGTGGGTGAGCAGTTCTTC	CASSRTSVGEQFF
TRBV5-1	TRBJ1-1	15	-	few	TGCGCCAGCAGCTTGTCCGCCACTACGAACACTGAAGCTTTCTTT	CASSLSATTNTEAFF
TRBV20-1	TRBJ2-2	13	-	few	TGCAGTGCCGTCCCCAGGAACACCGGGGAGCTGTTTTTT	CSAVPRNTGELFF
TRBV5-1	TRBJ1-4	13	-	-	TGCGCCAGCAGATTTTCAGGGAATGAAAAACTGTTTTTT	CASRFSGNEKLFF
TRBV2	TRBJ2-5	14	-	-	TGTGCCAGCAGTCCATCCACACGGCAAGAGACCCAGTACTTC	CASSPSTRQETQYF
TRBV4-2	TRBJ2-1	15	TRBD1	many	TGTGCCAGCAGCCTTGGGACAGGGGGATCACCCGAGCAGTTCTTC	CASSLGTGGSPEQFF
TRBV10-2	TRBJ1-5	12	-	many	TGCGCCAGCAAGGGGCTCAATCAGCCCCAGCATTTT	CASKGLNQPQHF